This TCR beta chain was retrieved from a study of cytomegalovirus exposure and HLA in healthy donors (dated by TCRdb to 2015 to 2018). Context from the whole study: An earlier analysis of under 600 of the donors reported 276 Gb of sequence data and 117 million unique TCR beta sequences from about 200 million T cells. An early release covering roughly 640 HLA-typed donors comprised about 310 gigabases of sequencing data and around 85 million unique TCR sequences. Of the 300 to 500 genotyped donors, 75% to 85% were placed in the genetic ancestry cluster associated with self-reported Caucasian donors. The study aimed to test whether signatures of past pathogen exposure could be identified by cataloging public T cell receptors. The study profiled the T cell repertoires of some 610 subjects by immunosequencing and related them to cytomegalovirus serostatus. Along with the roughly 670-subject first cohort, a separate validation cohort of over 90 different subjects was used. To predict cytomegalovirus infection status, the study combined high-throughput TCR immunosequencing, statistical association of individual TCRs with disease status, and machine learning. A later analysis re-analyzed previously published TCR beta repertoires from roughly 600 donors and added high-resolution HLA genotyping to study TCR occurrence patterns. In the later analysis, no new phenotypic data were used to find candidate immune exposures; instead, reliance was placed on TCR beta sequences and their occurrence across donors. In an earlier analysis of around 540 of the donors, high-throughput TCR beta sequencing was used to judge whether each TCR beta V gene segment behaved as functional or pseudogenic. Donor age, sex, ethnicity and CMV serostatus were compiled together with the repertoire data. In a later genetic analysis, genome-wide SNP genotypes for about 65% of the roughly 670 donors were used, and that subset was treated as a discovery cohort. All discovery cohort repertoires had been generated on a single sequencing platform. HLA typing included class I and class II loci at four-digit resolution. Typing coverage varied by locus: roughly 620-640 donors for A, B, C, DRB1 and DQB1; under 550 for DQA1; about 570 for DPA1; approximately 450 for DPB1. Roughly five DR-DQ haplotypes were treated as single units for association and clustering because of strong linkage in the cohort. On average, around 230,000 unique TCR beta nucleotide sequences were sequenced per donor among 300 to 500 genotyped donors of the cohort, with around 19% of those sequences being non-productive.

The study at large found these results: The study gave a list of about 150 TCR beta chains associated with cytomegalovirus. It was suggested by the authors that the approach could potentially be generalized to other disease states and immunological phenotypes. According to a later genetic analysis, donors in an Asian-associated ancestry cluster had fewer N-insertions in productive TCRs than the roughly 700-donor mean. An association between a missense DCLRE1C variant and V-gene and J-gene trimming of TCR beta chains was found in a later genetic analysis and replicated in an independent cohort. Around 16 rarely observed V segments, including chromosome 9 orphons, were excluded from the earlier analysis of a few hundred of the donors because counts were too low. In an earlier analysis of about 600 of the donors, most TCR beta V segments appeared in productive rearrangements about 87% or about 30% of the time, broadly matching IMGT annotations. Because HLA typing was missing for some donors at each locus, association tests included only the typed subset. The presence/absence analyses assumed that sequencing depth was roughly uniform across donors, and that assumption may not be true. In vitro tests confirmed that a few of the cytomegalovirus-associated TCR beta chains recognize cytomegalovirus antigens. A further reported finding was that TCR beta sequences accurately predicted the HLA-A and HLA-B alleles for most subjects in the first cohort. Linkage disequilibrium might explain the correlated functional status among segregating V segments, but an unknown experimental factor could not be ruled out. Across donors, most TCR sequences were observed very rarely, whereas some public TCRs were present in many individuals. A later analysis associated 15,000 or so TCR beta sequences with specific HLA alleles at a false discovery rate of 0.05. A cluster of highly shared sequence variants was judged likely to be a technical artifact of the sequencing pipeline. In this cohort, only TCR beta chains were sequenced, and detectable features were limited by the absence of alpha or paired-chain data. In both the original and validation cohorts, the classifier was reported to diagnose cytomegalovirus status with high specificity and sensitivity. When HLA alleles, especially DR and DQ, strongly co-occurred, TCR associations were difficult to assign to individual alleles. In a later analysis, HLA-associated TCR beta chains were found to be more clonally expanded and to have lower generation probabilities than equally common non-associated chains. Immune exposure information for the cohort was limited to CMV serostatus. A later analysis found that most CMV-associated TCR beta chains appeared HLA-restricted, with HLA associations seemingly driven largely by CMV exposure. Some IMGT-functional V segments, including TRBV6-2 and TRBV6-3, could not be distinguished by the 87-base-pair reads and were therefore excluded. In a later analysis, the rate of TCR association differed among HLA loci, with DRB1 alleles having the most associated TCRs and HLA-C alleles having the fewest. Several of the top co-occurrence clusters appeared to be linked to parvovirus B19, influenza, CMV and Epstein-Barr virus, according to a later analysis.

At the junction V is shortened by 3 bases and J by 5 bases; bases outside the gene matches: 8. Inclusive of the bounding cysteine and phenylalanine, the CDR3 is 15 residues long. The kept DNA is CDR3 alone, 45 bases in frame from the first base. Per the germline V gene (reference sequence), MNHEY is the CDR1 and SMNVEV is the CDR2. Concerning this clone itself: Its antigen is currently not known. Base qualities are not recorded, but no much larger clone differs from it by a single base.

To prepare the library, the immunoSEQ multiplex PCR assay was applied. For the multiplex PCR, a mixture combining 60 forward primers for TCR Vbeta segments and 13 reverse primers for TCR Jbeta segments was used. The CDR3 region of rearranged TCR beta genes was amplified from genomic DNA with a multiplex PCR assay. The amplified TCR beta libraries were sequenced on the Illumina HiSeq System as 87-base-pair reads. The study's processing was this. A later analysis tallied roughly 78 million unique TCR beta chains across the 666 repertoires, and about 12 million of those chains were shared by two or more donors. Raw reads were error-corrected and collapsed into unique sequences with a nearest-neighbor algorithm that merged closely related sequences to remove PCR and sequencing errors. CDR3 sequences were aligned to IMGT reference sequences to assign V, D and J gene segments. For a sequence to be retained, at least a six-nucleotide match to both a V gene segment and a J gene segment was required. A rearrangement was called productive if the CDR3 had no stop codons and remained in frame with V and J, and every other rearrangement was called non-productive. Following IMGT convention, CDR3 was defined as the stretch from the second conserved V-encoded cysteine up to the conserved J-encoded phenylalanine. The earlier analysis of about 590 of the donors excluded sequences that lacked an unambiguous match to a single V gene segment. An earlier analysis of fewer than 750 of the donors classified V segments as functional when productive rearrangements were above 56.7% and as segregating when the standard deviation between donors was above 5%. A statistical classification framework was developed to diagnose cytomegalovirus status using the catalog of TCR beta chain sequences. In a later analysis, TCR nucleotide sequences were compared against IMGT/GENE-DB human TR gene sequences so that V and J genes could be assigned. The TCRdist pipeline was used in a later analysis to assign CDR3 sequences and most-parsimonious VDJ recombination scenarios. In a later analysis, every TCR beta chain was defined by the combination of its CDR3 amino acid sequence and its V-gene family, and reads without a unique V-gene family were dropped. To address suspected cross-contamination and a sequencing artifact, a later analysis removed 592 highly shared, low-generation-probability nucleotide sequences. In a later analysis, a clonal expansion index was calculated for each public chain from normalized within-repertoire ranks of inferred template counts. In a later analysis, generation probabilities were computed using a VDJ recombination model fitted to out-of-frame rearrangements, and the results were checked against IGoR. Hypergeometric tests were used in a later analysis to score TCR-TCR, TCR-HLA and TCR-CMV co-occurrence, with a repertoire-size bias correction applied to the TCR pairs. False discovery rates were estimated in a later analysis by permuting HLA or CMV assignments 20 times. In a later analysis, co-occurring TCRs were grouped with DBSCAN, and TCRdist sequence similarity was added when clustering was performed within HLA-allele-positive subsets. Co-occurrence clustering excluded repertoires with fewer than 30,000 or more than 120,000 public chains, plus five with anomalous nucleotide sharing. TCRdb stores this immuneACCESS table with in-frame sequences only. Part of the clones is absent; in the studies checked, under half of the shortfall reflects unresolved V genes, and no reason is known for the rest. V and J calls and clone size follow that table, whereas D and trimming were derived from the DNA. The sample records about 160,000 clones, 85% of which are singletons. The ten largest clones capture 1% of the sample.

The cohort comprised 550 to 700 healthy bone marrow donors. At the time of sampling, all cohort members were nominally healthy, though unrecorded immune exposures were likely present. The donor tested CMV seronegative, placing the donor among the roughly 400 seronegative members of the cohort. A peripheral blood sample was provided by each donor, and peripheral blood mononuclear cells were used for TCR beta sequencing. Genomic DNA was extracted from the blood cell samples with the Qiagen DNeasy Blood Extraction Kit. The sequence links TRBV27 to TRBJ2-7, and 9 junction bases match TRBD1. The TCR sequence derives from a boy aged 2-9 years in good health and CMV-seronegative. Sequencing was carried out using PBMCs. The CDR3 region reads CASSFYRDRAHEQYF. Here is the DNA: TGTGCCAGCAGTTTCTACCGGGACAGGGCCCACGAGCAGTACTTC.